This T cell receptor (beta chain) comes out of a study of blood T cells in healthy people across ages (dated by TCRdb to between 2014 and 2016). Regarding the complete study: In model experiments, template switching captured about one uniquely barcoded TCR beta cDNA molecule for every two T cells. Age-related changes in TCR beta repertoire diversity were measured in the study by deep sequencing normalized with unique cDNA molecular identifiers. Donors of different ages were randomly distributed across sequencing lanes to avoid experimental bias. The donors were split into four age groups: young (average around 15 years), middle-aged (roughly 42), aged (over 55) and long-lived (about 74). Using the same blood draw, the study looked at two additional independent replicas of 1 million unique cDNA reads for two donors, one aged 18 to 30 and the other aged 80 or older.

Broad study findings and their caveats: There was a strong correlation between observed TCR beta diversity and the percentage of naive T cells measured by flow cytometry. Estimates of total diversity based on one million sequenced T cells were considered lower bounds and underestimates. The long-lived group showed more naive CD4+ T cells, fewer expanded clones and increased TCR diversity than the aged group, suggesting age selection. Observed TCR beta diversity per million T cells fell roughly linearly with age, and a significant reduction was already apparent by age approximately 40. Bulk unsorted PBMC profiling prevented conclusive comparison of naive and antigen-experienced compartments. Because donor CMV infection status was unknown, age-related changes in expanded clonotypes were potentially confounded.

The library came from 5' RACE. TCRdb shows the sequencer as Illumina HiSeq 2500. A second PCR of roughly 6 to 11 cycles was run with a J-beta primer mix and a sample-barcoded 5' primer. A unique molecular identifier was introduced onto each TCR beta cDNA molecule by a template-switch 5' adaptor carrying 12 random nucleotides. Each sample yielded at least 3 million CDR3-containing paired-end reads. All of the RNA was converted into first-strand cDNA using the Mint cDNA synthesis kit, with a TRBC-specific oligonucleotide serving as the primer. Following uracil-DNA glycosylase treatment, a first 18-cycle PCR with universal primers M1SS and BC2_uni_R was performed on all cDNA. The original methods were these. Normalization of each sample was performed by random selection of 1 million high-quality reads, each carrying a distinct molecular identifier. Reads with shared molecular identifiers were discarded instead of being binned into consensus sequences. MiTCR, run with a Q25 quality threshold and the strictest error-elimination algorithm, handled CDR3 identification, clonotype clustering and error correction. A nonparametric unseen species model using Euler transformation provided a lower-bound estimate of total TCR beta diversity. The public reads were reprocessed in TCRdb via fastp at Q25 and MiXCR, keeping in-frame beta chains. Rows merge per CDR3 protein into single entries with the most common DNA and genes. TCRdb's processing, not the authors' own work, is the source of the V and J calls. The sample has 1.6 million or so distinct CDR3 sequences on record, about 32% of them singletons. About 10% of the sample is held by the ten biggest clonotypes.

As regards this clonotype: Which antigen it targets is not known. Nothing much larger sits one base from this clone, and base qualities are not available.

Donors were approximately 42 systemically healthy Caucasian individuals from Russia aged roughly 6 to 95 years. Each donor gave around 9.8 milliliters of peripheral blood, collected into EDTA-treated Vacutainer tubes. Ficoll-Paque density-gradient centrifugation was used to isolate PBMCs, with at least 6.5 million obtained per sample. Trizol reagent was used to extract total RNA from the PBMCs, yielding at least 6 micrograms per sample. Naive CD45RAhigh/CD27high T cell percentages were measured by flow cytometry on a PBMC aliquot from every donor. Per the germline V gene, MNHNS is the CDR1 and SASEGT is the CDR2. The junction carries 23 bases between V and J, which are trimmed by 2 bases and 3 bases respectively. From cysteine to phenylalanine, the CDR3 is 19 amino acids long. The retained sequence is limited to the CDR3, 57 bases, with the frame set at the first base.

Sequencing was carried out using blood. The rearrangement combines TRBV6-1 with TRBJ1-5, with the D gene not clear enough to name. The receptor comes from a woman in her 30s in good health. The CDR3 protein: CASSELKGVQPGYNQPQHF. The nucleotide sequence reads TGTGCCAGCAGTGAATTAAAAGGTGTACAGCCCGGTTACAATCAGCCCCAGCATTTT.